Sequencing of this T cell receptor (beta chain) was carried out in a study of cytomegalovirus exposure and HLA in healthy donors. The CDR3 has 16 amino acids. The ends were cut back, 0 bases at V and 1 base at J, with 10 bases in the middle. The germline V gene has CDR1 SGHRS and CDR2 YFSETQ. This clone was picked up a small number of times. The antigen remains unidentified. Findings of the study overall: According to reports, the classifier identified cytomegalovirus status with high specificity and sensitivity.

Profiling relied on immunoSEQ multiplex PCR, and the TCRdb table lists in-frame clones only, not all of them. The sample includes fewer than 150,000 clones, around nine tenths seen only once; the top ten take just under 9%. This clonotype was obtained from a man between 18 and 29 years old in good health and CMV-seropositive. Sequencing input: PBMCs. The rearrangement uses TRBV5-1 and TRBJ2-2; possible D gene TRBD2, 5 bases. The CDR3 DNA is TGCGCCAGCAGCTTGGGTCGTAGCGAGAACACCGGGGAGCTGTTTTTT. This gives the protein CASSLGRSENTGELFF.